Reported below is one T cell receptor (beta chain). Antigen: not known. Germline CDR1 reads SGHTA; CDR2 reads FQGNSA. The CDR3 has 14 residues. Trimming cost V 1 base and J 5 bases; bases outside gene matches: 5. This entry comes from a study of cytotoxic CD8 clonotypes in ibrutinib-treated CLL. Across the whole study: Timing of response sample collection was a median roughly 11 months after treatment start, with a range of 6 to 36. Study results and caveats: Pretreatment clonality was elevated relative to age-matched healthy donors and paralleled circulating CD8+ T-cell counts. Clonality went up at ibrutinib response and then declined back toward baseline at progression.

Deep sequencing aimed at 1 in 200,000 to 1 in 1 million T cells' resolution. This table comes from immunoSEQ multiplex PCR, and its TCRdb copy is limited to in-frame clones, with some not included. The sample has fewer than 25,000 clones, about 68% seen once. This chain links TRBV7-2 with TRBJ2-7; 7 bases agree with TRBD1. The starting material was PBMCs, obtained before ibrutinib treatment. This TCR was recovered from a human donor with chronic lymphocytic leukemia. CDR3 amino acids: CASSLGTGVNEQYF. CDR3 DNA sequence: TGTGCCAGCAGCTTAGGGACAGGTGTTAACGAGCAGTACTTC.